The source of this T cell receptor beta chain is a study of T cell responses to AZD1222 COVID-19 vaccine. Sequencing was performed with immunoSEQ multiplex PCR; in TCRdb, only in-frame clones are kept and a portion is missing. The table lists about 130,000 clones, under 95% of them singletons, with around 0.98% in the top ten. This clone was seen just once. Trimming shortened V by 2 bases and J by 4 bases, and 10 bases separated the two germline ends. This CDR3 has 14 amino acids. The germline gives CDR1 SGDLS, CDR2 YYNGEE. The source material was peripheral blood, sampled 28 days after the second AZD1222 dose. This TCR was sampled from an adult who received the AZD1222 COVID-19 vaccine. This chain uses TRBV9 with TRBJ2-1; D perhaps matches TRBD2 (5 bases). The DNA of the CDR3 is TGTGCCAGCAGCGTGGGGAGATCGTACAATGAGCAGTTCTTC. Protein: CASSVGRSYNEQFF.